This T cell receptor beta chain was identified during a study of neoadjuvant anti-PD-1 for oral cavity cancer. In the study overall: Nivolumab at 3 mg/kg was mostly given biweekly, three to four doses, pre-surgery. Patients without progression received a fourth nivolumab dose around day 43, then surgical resection on days 50-56. Regarding the study as a whole: Post-nivolumab, blood T cell clonality was significantly elevated in non-responders.

Time point here: after neoadjuvant nivolumab, at surgical resection. Patients had newly diagnosed, untreated stage II-IVA oral cavity squamous cell carcinoma. The repertoire was sequenced with immunoSEQ multiplex PCR; TCRdb's copy has only in-frame clones and lacks some. The sample has 55,000 to 75,000 clones; approximately 87% are singletons. This CDR3 spans 19 amino acids. Germline trimming cut 2 bases from V and 0 bases from J; bases unmatched to any gene: 11. The germline V gene has CDR1 MNHEY and CDR2 SMNVEV (reference sequence). Details on this clone: Its specificity is unknown.

Sequenced here: PBMCs, sampled after nivolumab (anti-PD-1) treatment. This clonotype was obtained from a person between 40 and 80 years old with oral cavity squamous cell carcinoma. The rearrangement joins TRBV27 to TRBJ1-1, with 11 bases identical to TRBD1. CDR3 amino acids: CASSLRFFGTGGLNTEAFF. Here the CDR3 DNA reads TGTGCCAGCAGTTTAAGATTTTTCGGGACAGGGGGGCTGAACACTGAAGCTTTCTTT.